The 26 T cell receptor beta chains reported below all come from one sample, sequenced in a study of T-cell reconstitution after alpha-beta-depleted transplantation in children. Unique molecular identifiers were incorporated during preparation of the TCRbeta library. TCRdb independently ran MiXCR on the PCR reads; one entry per CDR3 protein. The table has 250,000 to 300,000 distinct CDR3 sequences, just over 7.5% seen once; the top ten hold 9.1%. Study-level points and caveats: At one year after transplant, newly produced T cells mostly accounted for T-cell counts and diversity.

These receptors' targets are unknown. Sequencing used peripheral blood, obtained 360 days after TCRalphabeta/CD19-depleted stem cell transplant. These receptors were obtained from a female patient aged 2-10 years who had a stem cell transplant for Fanconi anemia, so the T cells may come from the graft donor.

The table lists this clonotype with a few counts. V is TRBV6-5 and J is TRBJ1-5; tentatively, D is TRBD1 (5 bases). The length of the CDR3 is 15 residues. Trimming cost V 0 bases and J 3 bases, with 9 bases left between them. Germline V lookup: CDR1 MNHEY, CDR2 SVGAGI. The DNA of the CDR3 is TGTGCCAGCAGTTACTCGATGGGACCCAATCAGCCCCAGCATTTT. It specifies CASSYSMGPNQPQHF.

In this sample, this clonotype turned up many times. The V and J genes are TRBV5-1 and TRBJ2-7; D remains unclear. The CDR3 is 14 amino acids. V lost 0 bases to trimming and J lost 2 bases, with 9 bases between them. The V gene's germline CDR1 is SGHRS and CDR2 YFSETQ. The CDR3 DNA sequence: TGCGCCAGCAGCTTGGGAGTCGTGGCCTACGAGCAGTACTTC. Encoded protein: CASSLGVVAYEQYF.

This clonotype was recorded many times. The chain employs TRBV29-1 and TRBJ1-1, with D perhaps TRBD1 (6 bases). Germline-derived CDR1 and CDR2 are SQVTM and ANQGSEA. Between the trimmed V and J ends, which lost 5 bases and 9 bases, there was a span of 22 bases. The CDR3 consists of 14 residues. CDR3 residues: CSVRPLGRGAQAFF. CDR3 coding DNA: TGCAGCGTTCGTCCCCTGGGTAGGGGGGCTCAAGCTTTCTTT.

The sample holds many counts of this clonotype. The rearrangement joins TRBV9 to TRBJ2-3, with D possibly being TRBD2 (6 bases). V was trimmed by 4 bases and J by 0 bases, leaving 15 bases between them. The CDR3 has 16 residues. Germline CDR1 and CDR2: SGDLS and YYNGEE. CDR3 coding DNA: TGTGCCAGCAGCACCCAGGGACTTTATAGCACAGATACGCAGTATTTT. Translation: CASSTQGLYSTDTQYF. The variable domain in full, with the rest retrieved from reference TRBV9 and TRBJ2-3, is DSGVTQTPKHLITATGQRVTLRCSPRSGDLSVYWYQQSLDQGLQFLIQYYNGEERAKGNILERFSAQQFPDLHSELNLSSLELGDSALYFCASSTQGLYSTDTQYFGPGTRLTVL.

A few counts support this clonotype. V usage is TRBV20-1 and J usage is TRBJ2-3; the D gene is possibly TRBD1 (6 bases). Germline CDR1 DFQATT, CDR2 SNEGSKA (reference sequence). CDR3 length: 15 amino acids. Trimming cost V 0 bases and J 4 bases, with 14 bases left between them. The DNA for the CDR3 is TGCAGTGCTAGAGACGGACAGCCCTGGCCAGATACGCAGTATTTT. The encoded protein is CSARDGQPWPDTQYF.

Many counts were recorded for this clonotype. V usage is TRBV29-1 and J usage is TRBJ1-1; no firm D call. Germline V gene lookup returns CDR1 SQVTM and CDR2 ANQGSEA. The CDR3 is 12 amino acids. Trimming removed 8 bases at V and 4 bases at J, with 14 bases between. This CDR3 reads CSSQPPSTEAFF. In DNA form, the CDR3 reads TGCAGCTCTCAGCCCCCTAGCACTGAAGCTTTCTTT.

The CDR3 loop is CASSPGQLNEKLFF. Written as DNA, the CDR3 is TGTGCCAGCAGCCCGGGACAGCTTAATGAAAAACTGTTTTTT. The rearrangement uses TRBV7-9 and TRBJ1-4; 7 bases fit TRBD1. CDR1 SEHNR and CDR2 FQNEAQ come from the germline V gene (reference sequence). V lost 5 bases, J lost 4 bases, and 4 bases stayed unmatched. This CDR3 spans 14 amino acids.

V is TRBV5-6 and J is TRBJ1-2, with unresolved D. The CDR3 runs 15 residues. Germline CDR1 is SGHDT and CDR2 is YYEEEE. Deletions cut 3 bases from V and 0 bases from J, with 12 bases between. CDR3 bases: TGTGCCAGCAGCTCTACCCCTGAGGCTAACTATGGCTACACCTTC. It specifies CASSSTPEANYGYTF.

This clonotype was picked up many times. The V call is TRBV7-2, the J call TRBJ2-6; D remains unclear. There are 15 residues in the CDR3. Germline values: CDR1 SGHTA, CDR2 FQGNSA. Trimming pared 5 bases from V and 4 bases from J, leaving 12 bases between. This CDR3 is CASSPPGYGANVLTF. The CDR3 DNA sequence: TGTGCCAGCAGCCCACCTGGTTACGGGGCCAACGTCCTGACTTTC. The full variable domain, in which reference TRBV7-2 and TRBJ2-6 provide the parts outside the CDR3, is GAGVSQSPSNKVTEKGKDVELRCDPISGHTALYWYRQSLGQGLEFLIYFQGNSAPDKSGLPSDRFSAERTGGSVSTLTIQRTQQEDSAVYLCASSPPGYGANVLTFGAGSRLTVL.

This clonotype was counted a few times. The chain employs TRBV7-6 and TRBJ1-5; 7 bases line up with TRBD1. Germline CDR1 reads SGHVS; CDR2 reads FNYEAQ. The V and J ends lost 5 bases and 9 bases, in that order; junction bases with no gene match: 10. The CDR3 totals 14 residues. Written as DNA, the CDR3 is TGTGCCAGCAGCCAGGACAGGTCTAGTGGGCCCCAGCATTTT. As protein: CASSQDRSSGPQHF.

This clonotype was counted many times. The chain carries TRBV4-3 and TRBJ2-2; TRBD1 aligns across 8 bases. J lost 0 bases, V lost 4 bases, and 10 bases had no gene match. Germline V gene lookup returns CDR1 LGHNA and CDR2 YSLEER. This CDR3 region has 18 residues. The DNA of the CDR3 is TGCGCCAGCAGCCCTGTCCTCCAGGGGGCGACGAACACCGGGGAGCTGTTTTTT. Translated: CASSPVLQGATNTGELFF.

This clonotype has a count of ten or more. This chain connects TRBV27 to TRBJ2-7; D is unresolved. With 1 base removed from V and 0 bases from J, the gap between germline ends came to 7 bases. Germline values: CDR1 MNHEY, CDR2 SMNVEV (reference sequence). The CDR3 is made up of 14 amino acids. CDR3 loop: CASSLYRSSYEQYF. CDR3 in DNA: TGTGCCAGCAGTTTATATCGGAGCTCCTACGAGCAGTACTTC.

This clonotype has just a few counts. This chain connects TRBV7-3 to TRBJ1-5; 9 bases fit TRBD1. With V trimmed by 4 bases and J by 9 bases, 4 bases remained unmatched. This CDR3 spans 13 amino acids. Germline loops: CDR1 SGHTA, CDR2 FQGTGA. The CDR3 region has the DNA TGTGCCAGCAGCTCGACAGGGGGGGGGCCCCAGCATTTT. Its translation: CASSSTGGGPQHF.

V usage is TRBV10-2 and J usage is TRBJ2-1, with 7 bases matching TRBD2. Trimming cost V 4 bases and J 10 bases; bases outside gene matches: 13. The CDR3 covers 15 residues. Germline V gene lookup returns CDR1 WSHSY and CDR2 SAAADI. CDR3 sequence: CASSVLAGEVGEQFF. The CDR3 nucleotides are TGCGCCAGCAGTGTCCTTGCGGGGGAAGTCGGCGAGCAGTTCTTC.

The V call is TRBV10-2, the J call TRBJ1-2, with D possibly TRBD1 on 6 matching bases. CDR1 and CDR2 (germline): WSHSY, SAAADI. The germline V and J ends were trimmed by 4 bases and 4 bases, with 19 bases remaining between them. The CDR3 runs 16 residues. In nucleotides, the CDR3 is TGCGCCAGCAGTGGGCCTATACTACAGGGAAGCTATGGCTACACCTTC. This sequence encodes CASSGPILQGSYGYTF.

This clonotype was picked up a small number of times. V usage is TRBV27 and J usage is TRBJ2-1, with TRBD2 identical over 13 bases. J was trimmed by 0 bases and V by 3 bases; bases with no gene match: 23. The CDR3 loop spans 24 amino acids. Germline CDR1 is MNHEY and CDR2 is SMNVEV (reference sequence). CDR3 in DNA: TGTGCCAGCAGTTTCCCGGGACACCGAAAACCAGGGACTAGCGGGGATAGCTCCTACAATGAGCAGTTCTTC. Translation: CASSFPGHRKPGTSGDSSYNEQFF.

Ten or more counts support this clonotype. The chain employs TRBV21-1 and TRBJ2-2; TRBD1 reflects the table's D call only, with no check against the DNA. TRBV21-1 is a pseudogene locus. The CDR3 totals 17 residues. The CDR3: CASSQSSDRVKSGELFF. The CDR3 nucleotides read TGTGCCAGCAGCCAGAGTTCAGACAGGGTGAAGTCCGGGGAGCTGTTTTTT.

This clonotype was observed a few times. The chain has TRBV9 and TRBJ2-7, with a tentative D call TRBD1 (5 bases). CDR3 size: 15 residues. CDR1 is SGDLS, CDR2 YYNGEE, per germline. Trimming took 4 bases from V and 2 from J, leaving 16 bases between them. The CDR3, as DNA: TGTGCCAGCAGCCAAACGTGGGGCGGTCCCTACGAGCAGTACTTC. This translates into CASSQTWGGPYEQYF.

The chain employs TRBV28 and TRBJ1-1; no definite D call. This CDR3 is 14 amino acids long. V lost 1 base, J lost 4 bases, and 10 bases lay in between. Germline CDR1 reads MDHEN; CDR2 reads SYDVKM. The CDR3: CASSLYKGPTEAFF. The CDR3 bases are TGTGCCAGCAGTTTATATAAGGGTCCCACTGAAGCTTTCTTT.

This clonotype has a handful of counts. This chain uses TRBV14 with TRBJ2-3; 7 bases are shared with TRBD1. V dropped 0 bases and J dropped 2; count of bases not matched to a gene: 11. The CDR3 contains 18 residues. Per germline, CDR1 SGHDN and CDR2 FVKESK. CDR3 in DNA: TGTGCCAGCAGCCAAGAAAGTAGGGGGCGATCTTACACAGATACGCAGTATTTT. Encoded protein: CASSQESRGRSYTDTQYF.

The chain is built from TRBV2 and TRBJ2-3; 10 nucleotides match TRBD1. In germline, CDR1 is SNHLY, CDR2 FYNNEI. The CDR3 is made up of 13 amino acids. With 10 bases clipped from V and 7 bases from J, the junction kept 8 bases outside the gene matches. The CDR3 here is CATRGTGDYTQYF. In DNA, the CDR3 is TGTGCCACCCGGGGGACAGGGGATTATACGCAGTATTTT.

Ten or more counts support this clonotype. CDR3 protein: CASSQDGLGEETQYF. Here the CDR3 DNA reads TGTGCCAGCAGCCAGGATGGACTAGGGGAAGAGACCCAGTACTTC. The genes are TRBV4-2 and TRBJ2-5; 7 positions match TRBD2. The CDR3 spans 15 residues. The V gene's germline CDR1 is LGHNA and CDR2 YNFKEQ. V was clipped by 3 bases and J by 3 bases; unmatched bases: 7.

This clonotype came up many times. The CDR3 ends on some other residue instead of the conserved phenylalanine or tryptophan, so this is likely a read error. The DNA is left out, because the CDR3 cannot be placed on it with certainty; the CDR3 is given as TCRdb lists it. The V gene is TRBV5-5, the J gene TRBJ1-4. The CDR3 spans 10 residues, counting both ends. The germline gives CDR1 SGHKS, CDR2 YYEKEE (reference sequence). This chain's CDR3 is CASSLAWMVL.

V and J are TRBV2 and TRBJ1-4; D might be TRBD1 (5 bases). The CDR3 covers 15 residues. Per the germline V gene, CDR1 is SNHLY and CDR2 is FYNNEI. Trimming left V 6 bases short and J 0 bases short, with 11 bases between. DNA of the CDR3: TGTGCCAGCAGGGAGAGACAGTCAACTAATGAAAAACTGTTTTTT. This sequence encodes CASRERQSTNEKLFF.

This clonotype has ten or more counts. The rearrangement links TRBV15 to TRBJ1-1, with TRBD1 identical over 10 bases. The CDR3 consists of 14 residues. Germline V gene data show CDR1 as LNHNV and CDR2 as YYDKDF (reference sequence). V dropped 1 base and J dropped 4; count of bases not matched to a gene: 0. Here the CDR3 reads CATSRGTGGTEAFF. The CDR3 region has the DNA TGTGCCACCAGCAGAGGGACAGGGGGCACTGAAGCTTTCTTT.

This clonotype was seen repeatedly, ten times or more. The rearrangement joins TRBV12-3 or TRBV12-4 to TRBJ2-3, with D possibly TRBD2 on 7 matching bases. V lost 5 bases, J lost 5 bases, and 14 bases lay in between. The CDR3 is 14 residues long. CDR3 nucleotide sequence: TGTGCCAGCAGTACTGCGGGGGCTTTAGATACGCAGTATTTT. Protein product: CASSTAGALDTQYF.